This T cell receptor (beta chain) is drawn from a study of monozygotic twins with inflammatory bowel disease. CDR3 length equals 17 residues. The germline V gene has CDR1 DFQATT and CDR2 SNEGSKA (reference sequence). To note about this clonotype: The antigen is not known.

General study findings and limits: IBD patients shared fewer clonotypes with others than healthy twins, especially with disease activity. The existence of one strong signal or clonotype linked to IBD lacked support.

TCR libraries each used 3500 ng of total RNA. TCRdb re-analyzed the 5' RACE reads; it lists each CDR3 protein once, without DNA. This sample's table reports roughly 200,000 distinct CDR3 sequences. The receptor was derived from a human donor with ulcerative colitis or Crohn's disease, or a healthy co-twin of an affected twin (not recorded which). Sequencing input: blood. The chain couples TRBV20-1 to TRBJ2-1; TCRdb selects TRBD2, and the lack of DNA leaves this call unchecked. The CDR3 loop reads CSPRGLAGGSSYNEQFF.